Listed here are 11 T cell receptor beta chains from one sample, sequenced in a study of blood T cell repertoires in COVID-19. Some clones are missing from TCRdb's copy, which holds only in-frame ones; the method was immunoSEQ multiplex PCR. The data show roughly 300,000 clones, approximately 88% seen once. Sequenced sample: peripheral blood. The receptors derive from a man aged 18 to 35 with active or convalescent COVID-19.

The chain combines TRBV20-1 with TRBJ2-7; possibly TRBD1 for D (6 bases). CDR1 and CDR2 from the germline V gene are DFQATT and SNEGSKA (reference sequence). Trimming cost V 5 bases and J 4 bases, with 9 bases left between them. The CDR3 runs 11 residues. The CDR3 reads CSAGQNYEQYF. CDR3 in DNA: TGCAGTGCTGGACAGAATTACGAGCAGTACTTC.

The chain uses TRBV7-2 and TRBJ2-2; tentatively, D is TRBD1 (5 bases). This CDR3 contains 15 residues. Germline CDR1 reads SGHTA; CDR2 reads FQGNSA. The V and J ends lost 3 bases and 1 base respectively, with 9 bases between them. In DNA form, the CDR3 reads TGTGCCAGCAGCTTTCCGCAGGGGAACACCGGGGAGCTGTTTTTT. Translation gives CASSFPQGNTGELFF.

V and J are TRBV7-6 and TRBJ1-1; 7 bases are a match to TRBD1. With V trimmed by 2 bases and J by 7 bases, 7 bases remained unmatched. Germline V gene lookup returns CDR1 SGHVS and CDR2 FNYEAQ. The CDR3 runs to 14 residues. The CDR3 DNA is TGTGCCAGCAGCTTAATAAGAGGGGACAGTGAAGCTTTCTTT. Amino acids: CASSLIRGDSEAFF.

This clone was counted a few times. The chain uses TRBV3-1 (or the pseudogene TRBV3-2) and TRBJ1-5, with 9 bases that match TRBD1. Germline CDR1 reads LGHDT; CDR2 reads YNNKEL (reference sequence). Trimming cost V 3 bases and J 7 bases; bases outside gene matches: 4. The CDR3 runs 14 residues. The CDR3 DNA reads TGTGCCAGCAGCCACACAGGGGGCGGACAGCCCCAGCATTTT. This sequence encodes CASSHTGGGQPQHF.

The chain has TRBV7-8 and TRBJ2-7; D gene ambiguous. Trimming removed 5 bases from V and 1 base from J, with 18 bases in between. CDR1 and CDR2 from the germline V gene are SGHVS and FQNEAQ. This CDR3 has 16 amino acids. DNA for the CDR3: TGTGCCAGCAGCCCCGGTTTTGGAGACCGATCCTACGAGCAGTACTTC. Amino acid sequence: CASSPGFGDRSYEQYF. Complete variable domain (other parts from reference TRBV7-8 and TRBJ2-7): GAGVSQSPRYKVAKRGQDVALRCDPISGHVSLFWYQQALGQGPEFLTYFQNEAQLDKSGLPSDRFFAERPEGSVSTLKIQRTQQEDSAVYLCASSPGFGDRSYEQYFGPGTRLTVT.

J is TRBJ2-5 and V is TRBV9; D is perhaps TRBD2 (5 bases). Germline V gene sequence: CDR1 SGDLS, CDR2 YYNGEE. Trimming took off 2 bases at V and 6 bases at J, with 17 bases between the two ends. This CDR3 comprises 15 residues. The CDR3 protein is CASSVDAGGGKTQYF. DNA for the CDR3: TGTGCCAGCAGCGTCGATGCGGGCGGTGGAAAGACCCAGTACTTC.

The CDR3 DNA sequence: TGTGCCATCAGTGAGTCGACGGAGTCTATTAATCAGCCCCAGCATTTT. It codes for CAISESTESINQPQHF. The V and J genes are TRBV10-3 and TRBJ1-5; D is unresolved. CDR1 is ENHRY and CDR2 is SYGVKD in the germline V gene. Trimming pared 0 bases from V and 4 bases from J, leaving 13 bases between. CDR3 length equals 16 residues.

The chain uses TRBV25-1 and TRBJ1-2; no firm D call. The germline CDR1 and CDR2 sequences are MGHDK and SYGVNS. The CDR3 has 13 residues. Trimming removed 4 bases at V and 3 bases at J, with 9 bases between. In DNA form, the CDR3 reads TGTGCCAGCAGTGTGATGGAGGACTATGGCTACACCTTC. Its translation is CASSVMEDYGYTF.

This chain connects TRBV5-1 to TRBJ1-2, with no clear D. The CDR3 runs 16 residues. The V gene's germline CDR1 is SGHRS and CDR2 YFSETQ. V gave up 2 bases and J gave up 2 bases, with 16 bases separating them. This chain's CDR3 is CASSFNPGWVNYGYTF. CDR3 DNA: TGCGCCAGCAGCTTCAATCCGGGTTGGGTAAACTATGGCTACACCTTC.

V and J are TRBV6-5 and TRBJ2-5, with 11 bases lining up with TRBD2. The CDR3 has 15 amino acids. Germline V gene sequence: CDR1 MNHEY, CDR2 SVGAGI. The ends lost 2 bases at V and 3 bases at J; junction bases unmatched: 2. DNA of the CDR3: TGTGCCAGCAGTTACATGGGACTAGCGGAAGAGACCCAGTACTTC. It yields the protein CASSYMGLAEETQYF.

As DNA, the CDR3 is TGTGCCAGCTTTGCAGGGTGGAGTTCACCCCTCCACTTT. This sequence encodes CASFAGWSSPLHF. The V call is TRBV12-3 or TRBV12-4, the J call TRBJ1-6; D possibly corresponds to TRBD1 (5 bases). CDR3 length: 13 residues. V lost 8 bases and J lost 9, with 14 bases in between.